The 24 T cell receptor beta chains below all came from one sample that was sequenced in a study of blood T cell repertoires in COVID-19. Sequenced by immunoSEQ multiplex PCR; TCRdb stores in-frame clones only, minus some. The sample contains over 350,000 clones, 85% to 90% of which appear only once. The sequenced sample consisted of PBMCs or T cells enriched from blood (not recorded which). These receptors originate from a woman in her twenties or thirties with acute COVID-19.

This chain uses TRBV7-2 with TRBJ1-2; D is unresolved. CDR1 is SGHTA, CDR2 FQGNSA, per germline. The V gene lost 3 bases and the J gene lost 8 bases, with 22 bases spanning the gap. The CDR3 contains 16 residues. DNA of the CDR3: TGTGCCAGCAGCTTCTTCGGTAGCGGAGTTATCGAGGGCTACACCTTC. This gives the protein CASSFFGSGVIEGYTF.

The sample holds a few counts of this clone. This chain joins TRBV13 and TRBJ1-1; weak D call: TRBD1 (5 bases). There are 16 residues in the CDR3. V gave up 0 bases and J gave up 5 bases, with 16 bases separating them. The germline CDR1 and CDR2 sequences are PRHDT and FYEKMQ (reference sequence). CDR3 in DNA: TGTGCCAGCAGCTTAGGTACATGGGGCGAAGGGACTGAAGCTTTCTTT. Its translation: CASSLGTWGEGTEAFF. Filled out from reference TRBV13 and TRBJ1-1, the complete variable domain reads AAGVIQSPRHLIKEKRETATLKCYPIPRHDTVYWYQQGPGQDPQFLISFYEKMQSDKGSIPDRFSAQQFSDYHSELNMSSLELGDSALYFCASSLGTWGEGTEAFFGQGTRLTVV.

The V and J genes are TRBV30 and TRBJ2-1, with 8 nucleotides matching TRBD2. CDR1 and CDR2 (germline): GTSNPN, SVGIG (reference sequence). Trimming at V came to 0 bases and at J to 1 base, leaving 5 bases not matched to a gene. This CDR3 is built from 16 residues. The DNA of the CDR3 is TGTGCCTGGAGTGTGCAGCGGGGGATTTCCTACAATGAGCAGTTCTTC. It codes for CAWSVQRGISYNEQFF.

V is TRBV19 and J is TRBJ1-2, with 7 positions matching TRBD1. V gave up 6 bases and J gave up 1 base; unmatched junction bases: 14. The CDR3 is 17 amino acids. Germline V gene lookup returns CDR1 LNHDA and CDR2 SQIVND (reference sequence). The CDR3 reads CASRNFEWRGHNYGYTF. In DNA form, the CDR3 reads TGTGCCAGTAGGAACTTCGAGTGGAGGGGGCATAACTATGGCTACACCTTC.

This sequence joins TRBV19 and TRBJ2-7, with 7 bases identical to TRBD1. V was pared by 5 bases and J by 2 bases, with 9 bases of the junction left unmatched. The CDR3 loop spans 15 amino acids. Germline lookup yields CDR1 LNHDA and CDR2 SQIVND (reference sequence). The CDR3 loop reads CASSRTDRAAYEQYF. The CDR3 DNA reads TGTGCCAGTAGTCGAACCGACAGGGCAGCCTACGAGCAGTACTTC. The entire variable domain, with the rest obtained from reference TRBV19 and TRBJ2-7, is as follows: DGGITQSPKYLFRKEGQNVTLSCEQNLNHDAMYWYRQDPGQGLRLIYYSQIVNDFQKGDIAEGYSVSREKKESFPLTVTSAQKNPTAFYLCASSRTDRAAYEQYFGPGTRLTVT.

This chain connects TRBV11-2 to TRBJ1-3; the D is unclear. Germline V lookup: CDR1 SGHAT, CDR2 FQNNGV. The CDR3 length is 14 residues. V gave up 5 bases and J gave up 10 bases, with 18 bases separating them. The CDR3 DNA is TGTGCCAGCAGCAAAGATCCGGCGGGTTGGACCATATATTTT. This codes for CASSKDPAGWTIYF.

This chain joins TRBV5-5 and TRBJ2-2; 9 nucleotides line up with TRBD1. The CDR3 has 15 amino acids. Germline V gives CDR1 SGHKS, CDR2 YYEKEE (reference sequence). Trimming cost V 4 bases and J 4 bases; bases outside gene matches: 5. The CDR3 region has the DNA TGTGCCAGCAGCAAGGGACAGGGTCGCACCGGGGAGCTGTTTTTT. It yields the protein CASSKGQGRTGELFF.

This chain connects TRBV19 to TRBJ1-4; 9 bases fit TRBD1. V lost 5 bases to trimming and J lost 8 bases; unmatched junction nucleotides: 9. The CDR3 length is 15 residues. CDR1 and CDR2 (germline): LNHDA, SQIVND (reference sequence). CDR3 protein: CASSSGGQGGEKLFF. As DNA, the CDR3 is TGTGCCAGTAGTTCTGGGGGACAGGGAGGGGAAAAACTGTTTTTT.

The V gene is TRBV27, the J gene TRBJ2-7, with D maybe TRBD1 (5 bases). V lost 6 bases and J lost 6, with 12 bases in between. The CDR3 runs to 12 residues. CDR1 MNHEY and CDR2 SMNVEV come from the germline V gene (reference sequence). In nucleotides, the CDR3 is TGTGCCAGCAGCAAAACAGGTGCCGAGCAGTACTTC. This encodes CASSKTGAEQYF.

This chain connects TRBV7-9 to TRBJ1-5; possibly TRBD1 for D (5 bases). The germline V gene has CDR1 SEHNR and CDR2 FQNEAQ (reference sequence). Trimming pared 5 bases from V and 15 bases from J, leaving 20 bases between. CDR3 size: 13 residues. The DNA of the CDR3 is TGTGCCAGCAGCCCCCGCGGGGCAGGGCCTTGGCATTTT. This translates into CASSPRGAGPWHF.

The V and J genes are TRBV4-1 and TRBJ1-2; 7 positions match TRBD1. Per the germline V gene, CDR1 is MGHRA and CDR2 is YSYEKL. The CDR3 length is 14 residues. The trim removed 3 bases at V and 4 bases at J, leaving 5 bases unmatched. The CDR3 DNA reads TGCGCCAGCAGCCAGTTGGGACAGATCTATGGCTACACCTTC. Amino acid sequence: CASSQLGQIYGYTF.

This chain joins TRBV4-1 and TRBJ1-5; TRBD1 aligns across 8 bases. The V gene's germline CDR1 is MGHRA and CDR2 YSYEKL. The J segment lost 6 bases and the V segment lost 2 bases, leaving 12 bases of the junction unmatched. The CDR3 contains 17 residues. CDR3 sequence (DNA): TGCGCCAGCAGCCAAAGAATTTGGACAGGGAAGGTTCAGCCCCAGCATTTT. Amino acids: CASSQRIWTGKVQPQHF.

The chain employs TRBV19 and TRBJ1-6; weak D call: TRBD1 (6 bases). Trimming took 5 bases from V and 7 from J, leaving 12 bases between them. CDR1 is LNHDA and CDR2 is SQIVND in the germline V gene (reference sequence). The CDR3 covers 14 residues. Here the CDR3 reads CASSSYRENSPLHF. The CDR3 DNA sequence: TGTGCCAGTAGTTCCTACAGGGAGAATTCACCCCTCCACTTT.

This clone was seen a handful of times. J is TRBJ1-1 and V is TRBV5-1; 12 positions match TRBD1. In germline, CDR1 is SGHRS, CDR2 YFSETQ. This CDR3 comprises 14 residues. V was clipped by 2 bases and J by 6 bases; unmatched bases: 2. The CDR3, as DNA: TGCGCCAGCAGCTTTGGGACAGGGGGCCCTGAAGCTTTCTTT. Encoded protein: CASSFGTGGPEAFF.

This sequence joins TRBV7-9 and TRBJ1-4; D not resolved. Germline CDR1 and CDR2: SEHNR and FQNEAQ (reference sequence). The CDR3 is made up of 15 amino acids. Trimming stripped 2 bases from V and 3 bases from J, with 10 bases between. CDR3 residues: CASSLPGSSNEKLFF. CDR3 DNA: TGTGCCAGCAGCTTACCGGGGTCGTCTAATGAAAAACTGTTTTTT.

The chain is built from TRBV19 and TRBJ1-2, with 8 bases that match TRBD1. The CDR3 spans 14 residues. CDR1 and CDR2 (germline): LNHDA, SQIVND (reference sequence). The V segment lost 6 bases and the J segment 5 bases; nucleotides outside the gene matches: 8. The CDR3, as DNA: TGTGCCAGTAGAACGGACAGGGACCCTTATGGCTACACCTTC. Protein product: CASRTDRDPYGYTF.

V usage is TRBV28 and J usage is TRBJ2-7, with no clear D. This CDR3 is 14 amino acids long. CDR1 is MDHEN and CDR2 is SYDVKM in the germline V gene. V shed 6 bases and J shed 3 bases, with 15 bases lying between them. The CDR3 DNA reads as TGTGCCAGCAGAGGAACAGTAGGCCACTACGAGCAGTACTTC. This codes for CASRGTVGHYEQYF.

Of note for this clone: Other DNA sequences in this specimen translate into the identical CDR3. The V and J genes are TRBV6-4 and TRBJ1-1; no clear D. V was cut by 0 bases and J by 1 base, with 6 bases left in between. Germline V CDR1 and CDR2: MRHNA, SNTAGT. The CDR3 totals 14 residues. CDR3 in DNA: TGTGCCAGCAGTGACTCTTCCAAGAACACTGAAGCTTTCTTT. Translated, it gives CASSDSSKNTEAFF.

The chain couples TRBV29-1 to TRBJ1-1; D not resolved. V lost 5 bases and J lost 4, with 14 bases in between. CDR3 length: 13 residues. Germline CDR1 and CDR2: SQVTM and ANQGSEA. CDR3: CSVQRVLSTEAFF. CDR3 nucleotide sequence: TGCAGCGTTCAACGGGTGTTAAGCACTGAAGCTTTCTTT.

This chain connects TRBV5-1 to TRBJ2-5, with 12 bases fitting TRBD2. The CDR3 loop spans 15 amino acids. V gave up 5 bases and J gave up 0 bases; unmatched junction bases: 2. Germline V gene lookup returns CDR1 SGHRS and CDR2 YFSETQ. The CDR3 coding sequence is TGCGCCAGCAGTACTAGCGGGGGGAACCAAGAGACCCAGTACTTC. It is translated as CASSTSGGNQETQYF.

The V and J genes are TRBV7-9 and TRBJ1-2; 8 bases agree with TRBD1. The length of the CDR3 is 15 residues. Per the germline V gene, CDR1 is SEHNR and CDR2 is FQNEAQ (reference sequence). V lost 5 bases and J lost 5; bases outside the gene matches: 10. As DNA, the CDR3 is TGTGCCAGCAGCGGCTACAGGGGGGAAGGATATGGCTACACCTTC. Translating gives CASSGYRGEGYGYTF. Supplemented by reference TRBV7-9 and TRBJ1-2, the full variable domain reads DTGVSQNPRHKITKRGQNVTFRCDPISEHNRLYWYRQTLGQGPEFLTYFQNEAQLEKSRLLSDRFSAERPKGSFSTLEIQRTEQGDSAMYLCASSGYRGEGYGYTFGSGTRLTVV.

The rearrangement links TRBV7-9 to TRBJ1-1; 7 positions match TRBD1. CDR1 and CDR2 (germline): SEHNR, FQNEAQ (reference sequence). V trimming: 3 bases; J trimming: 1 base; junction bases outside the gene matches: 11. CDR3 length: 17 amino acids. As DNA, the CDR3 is TGTGCCAGCAGCTTCGGGCCTTGGACAGGCAAGAACACTGAAGCTTTCTTT. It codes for CASSFGPWTGKNTEAFF. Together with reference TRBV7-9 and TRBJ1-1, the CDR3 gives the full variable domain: DTGVSQNPRHKITKRGQNVTFRCDPISEHNRLYWYRQTLGQGPEFLTYFQNEAQLEKSRLLSDRFSAERPKGSFSTLEIQRTEQGDSAMYLCASSFGPWTGKNTEAFFGQGTRLTVV.

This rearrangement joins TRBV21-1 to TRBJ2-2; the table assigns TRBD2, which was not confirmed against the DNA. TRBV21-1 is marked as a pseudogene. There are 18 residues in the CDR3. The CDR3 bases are TGTGCCAGTAAGCGTCCAAAGTGCGGGGGCTTGAAAACCGGGGAGCTGTTTTTT. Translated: CASKRPKCGGLKTGELFF.

The CDR3 spells CATSDRQGARTDTQYF. The CDR3 DNA is TGTGCCACCAGTGATCGACAGGGGGCCAGGACAGATACGCAGTATTTT. The chain joins TRBV24-1 to TRBJ2-3, with 10 bases matching TRBD1. The CDR3 sequence is 16 residues long. V was clipped by 3 bases and J by 3 bases; unmatched bases: 5. CDR1 and CDR2 from the germline V gene are KGHDR and SFDVKD.